The clone carrying this T cell receptor beta chain occurred a few times. This specimen belongs to a study of T cells in Graves' hyperthyroidism and ophthalmopathy. The TCR beta CDR3 regions underwent amplification using RNA transcripts as the source. The HTBI primer set drove a first-round RT-PCR of the TCR CDR3. TCRdb ran MiXCR on the multiplex PCR reads and lists one entry per CDR3 protein. The sample shows some 760,000 distinct CDR3 sequences, about 15% of them seen only once. Sequences were obtained from blood. The sequence was obtained from a woman aged 18-30 years with Graves' hyperthyroidism.

The CDR3, as DNA: TGTGCCAGTAGTAAGTCCCCCTACGAGCAGTACTTC. This gives the protein CASSKSPYEQYF. The V and J genes are TRBV19 and TRBJ2-7; D gene unclear. The germline gives CDR1 LNHDA, CDR2 SQIVND (reference sequence). The CDR3 spans 12 residues. Trimming took off 4 bases at V and 2 bases at J, with 6 bases between the two ends.